This T cell receptor (beta chain) was observed in a study of blood T cell repertoires in COVID-19 (dated by TCRdb to the early 2020s). About the investigation overall: Collaborator samples came from the United States, Italy and Spain and covered acute and convalescent phases of COVID-19. The repertoires were released in a freely available public database meant as a resource for research on the immune response to SARS-CoV-2. Samples were obtained from the ongoing ImmuneRACE study (first 160 participants) and from over 1,000 subjects provided by 6 global collaborators. HLA class I and class II types, where available, came from metadata supplied by the sample provider rather than from assay-based typing. The material from the prospective study consisted of cDNA or gDNA derived from T cells, B-cell-depleted T cells, or PBMCs. Deeply sampled blood TCRbeta repertoires from subjects exposed to, actively infected with, or recovered from COVID-19 were included in the dataset. Sample metadata almost always included a de-identified subject ID, COVID-19 status, age in years and sex. Paper-wide results and their limitations: How much clinical and demographic metadata was included differed by source and by participant, and the metadata was provided uncurated.

Comments on this clone: Its binding antigen is unknown. There are no base qualities to consult, and no much larger clone falls within one base.

The germline V gene supplies CDR1 KGHSH and CDR2 LQKENI. Spanning cysteine to phenylalanine, the CDR3 consists of 15 amino acids. Just CDR3 DNA is preserved here, 45 bases in frame from base 1. V and J are trimmed by 3 bases and 5 bases, and the gene matches miss 6 bases of the junction. TCRbeta CDR3 regions were amplified from genomic DNA by means of the immunoSEQ Assay, a bias-controlled multiplex PCR. The authors' pipeline ran thus. The number of nucleated cells in each sample was estimated from the amplification of reference gene primers within the assay. To quantify the absolute abundance of each unique TCRbeta CDR3 rearrangement, sequence reads were collapsed and filtered. For each sample, productive Simpson clonality was calculated as the square root of Simpson's diversity index across productive rearrangements. In TCRdb, the immuneACCESS table is reduced to in-frame sequences with V and J assigned. These tables do not hold every clone; where another copy was compared, an unresolved V gene accounts for under half, and the others remain unexplained. V and J calls and clone size are those listed in that table; D and trimming were worked out from the DNA. Counted in this sample were 310,000 or so clones; roughly 84% of them appeared once. In total, the top ten clones hold 1% of the sample.

Collaborating institutions collected whole blood in K2EDTA tubes following their own protocols. For TCRbeta analysis, collaborators shipped samples in one of three forms: frozen whole blood, isolated PBMCs, or DNA extracted from either of those sample types. The sequence is built from TRBV18 and TRBJ1-1; TRBD1 agrees with 10 junctional bases. This clonotype was sampled from a man in his forties or fifties with active or convalescent COVID-19. What was sequenced was peripheral blood. The sequenced DNA: TGTGCCAGCTCACCTGGGACAGGGGTAATAACTGAAGCTTTCTTT. Its protein product is CASSPGTGVITEAFF.